These 23 T cell receptor beta chains share one sample of origin, sequenced in a study of shared clonotypes between healthy human individuals. Produced via immunoSEQ multiplex PCR; TCRdb's table is partial and in-frame only. Altogether a few million clones are present, 93% being singletons, with the ten largest covering around 1.7%. It was CD45RO-negative cells, positively selected for CCR7, that made up naive CD8 cells, with terminally differentiated effector memory CD45RA+ cells excluded. The sample comprised naive CD8+ T cells from PBMCs. The source of these receptors is a man between 18 and 35 years old in good health. Some clones in this sample may be carry-over from other donors' samples.

The rearrangement uses TRBV27 and TRBJ1-1, with TRBD1 matching over 8 bases. J lost 4 bases, V lost 2 bases, and 9 bases had no gene match. There are 16 residues in the CDR3. Germline CDR1 is MNHEY and CDR2 is SMNVEV (reference sequence). The CDR3 DNA follows: TGTGCCAGCAGTTTAAAGGTCAGGGGGCCGGGCACTGAAGCTTTCTTT. Protein: CASSLKVRGPGTEAFF.

The chain joins TRBV5-6 to TRBJ2-1, with 9 positions matching TRBD2. This CDR3 is built from 17 residues. After removal of 0 bases from V and 4 bases from J, the junction contained 8 bases not matched to a gene. The germline V gene encodes CDR1 SGHDT and CDR2 YYEEEE. Here the CDR3 reads CASSLAMAGGPYNEQFF. The DNA of the CDR3 is TGTGCCAGCAGCTTGGCCATGGCGGGAGGGCCATACAATGAGCAGTTCTTC. The whole variable domain, remainder taken from reference TRBV5-6 and TRBJ2-1, is DAGVTQSPTHLIKTRGQQVTLRCSPKSGHDTVSWYQQALGQGPQFIFQYYEEEERQRGNFPDRFSGHQFPNYSSELNVNALLLGDSALYLCASSLAMAGGPYNEQFFGPGTRLTVL.

The chain carries TRBV27 and TRBJ2-7; 7 bases align to TRBD2. The junction had 5 bases not matched to a gene; V was cut back by 6 bases and J by 6 bases. The germline V gene has CDR1 MNHEY and CDR2 SMNVEV (reference sequence). This CDR3 is 12 amino acids long. The chain's CDR3 is CASRPLAGEQYF. CDR3 bases: TGTGCCAGCAGACCCTTAGCGGGCGAGCAGTACTTC.

The V gene is TRBV7-8, the J gene TRBJ2-7; D is unclear. V dropped 2 bases and J dropped 2 bases, with 7 bases sitting between them. Germline-derived CDR1 and CDR2 are SGHVS and FQNEAQ. CDR3 length: 13 residues. Here the CDR3 DNA reads TGTGCCAGCAGCTTACCTATCCCCTACGAGCAGTACTTC. Translating it yields CASSLPIPYEQYF.

The rearrangement uses TRBV5-6 and TRBJ2-7; TRBD2 matches at 7 bases. J lost 7 bases, V lost 0 bases, and 13 bases had no gene match. The germline CDR1 and CDR2 sequences are SGHDT and YYEEEE. The CDR3 has 16 amino acids. The CDR3 reads CASSLVTGRGVGEQYF. CDR3 in DNA: TGTGCCAGCAGCTTGGTAACCGGACGGGGGGTTGGAGAGCAGTACTTC.

This sequence joins TRBV5-1 and TRBJ1-1; D not resolved. Germline V lookup: CDR1 SGHRS, CDR2 YFSETQ. V lost 4 bases and J lost 11, with 9 bases in between. The CDR3 length is 10 residues. The CDR3 spells CASSLTTAFF. Written as DNA, the CDR3 is TGCGCCAGCAGCCTAACGACCGCTTTCTTT. The variable domain in full, with the rest retrieved from reference TRBV5-1 and TRBJ1-1, is KAGVTQTPRYLIKTRGQQVTLSCSPISGHRSVSWYQQTPGQGLQFLFEYFSETQRNKGNFPGRFSGRQFSNSRSEMNVSTLELGDSALYLCASSLTTAFFGQGTRLTVV.

This rearrangement joins TRBV5-6 to TRBJ2-7, with TRBD2 identical over 7 bases. V shed 6 bases and J 3 bases; nucleotides not matched to a gene: 3. This CDR3 comprises 12 residues. Germline values: CDR1 SGHDT, CDR2 YYEEEE. CDR3 bases: TGTGCCAGCACCGGCGGGGGCTACGAGCAGTACTTC. This encodes CASTGGGYEQYF.

The rearrangement joins TRBV19 to TRBJ2-1; TRBD2 matches at 16 bases. Losses at the gene ends were 6 bases for V and 7 bases for J; bases not matched to a gene: 12. There are 18 residues in the CDR3. CDR1 is LNHDA and CDR2 is SQIVND in the germline V gene (reference sequence). The CDR3 DNA is TGTGCCAGTAGCCCTGGGACTAGCGGGAGGGCCGGGGCAAATGAGCAGTTCTTC. Encoded protein: CASSPGTSGRAGANEQFF.

The rearrangement links TRBV19 to TRBJ1-3, with D possibly matching TRBD1 (5 bases). V lost 8 bases, J lost 3 bases, and 8 bases lay in between. The length of the CDR3 is 12 residues. In germline, CDR1 is LNHDA, CDR2 SQIVND (reference sequence). CDR3 DNA sequence: TGTGCCAGTCAGGGAGATGGAAACACCATATATTTT. The encoded protein is CASQGDGNTIYF.

This chain joins TRBV4-1 and TRBJ2-5, with D possibly matching TRBD1 (6 bases). V lost 1 base and J 5 bases, leaving 14 bases between the germline ends. This CDR3 has 15 residues. Germline loops: CDR1 MGHRA, CDR2 YSYEKL. The DNA for the CDR3 is TGCGCCAGCAGCCAAGGGCCCCGAGGGGGTGAGACCCAGTACTTC. Its protein is CASSQGPRGGETQYF.

The chain uses TRBV14 and TRBJ2-1, with 12 bases lining up with TRBD2. The trim removed 0 bases at V and 1 base at J, leaving 7 bases unmatched. Germline loops: CDR1 SGHDN, CDR2 FVKESK. The CDR3 is 19 amino acids. CDR3 DNA: TGTGCCAGCAGCCAAGATTTACTAGCGGGAGGAAGGTCCTACAATGAGCAGTTCTTC. It yields the protein CASSQDLLAGGRSYNEQFF.

Turning to this clone: One end of the junction does not line up with germline, which may come from a read error. This chain links TRBV6-1 with TRBJ2-1; D is unresolved. Germline CDR1 is MNHNS and CDR2 is SASEGT. This CDR3 comprises 16 residues. DNA for the CDR3: TGTGCCAGCACTGAACCCCACGGGCCCCGTCCCAATGAGCAGTTCTTC. Translating it yields CASTEPHGPRPNEQFF.

The chain is built from TRBV19 and TRBJ2-5; 10 nucleotides align to TRBD2. The V segment lost 2 bases and the J segment 5 bases; nucleotides outside the gene matches: 8. Per the germline V gene, CDR1 is LNHDA and CDR2 is SQIVND (reference sequence). The CDR3 loop spans 16 amino acids. As DNA, the CDR3 is TGTGCCAGTAGTATATCGCGGCTAGCGGGAGTGGAGACCCAGTACTTC. Its translation: CASSISRLAGVETQYF.

The J gene is TRBJ2-7, the V gene TRBV5-4, with 10 bases identical to TRBD2. The CDR3 consists of 15 residues. J gave up 2 bases and V 5 bases, and 7 bases lay outside the gene matches. From germline, CDR1 is SGHNT and CDR2 YYREEE (reference sequence). The CDR3 DNA sequence: TGTGCCAGCAGGATCGGACTAGCGGAAACCTACGAGCAGTACTTC. Protein: CASRIGLAETYEQYF.

The chain carries TRBV5-8 and TRBJ2-2; 8 bases line up with TRBD1. Germline trimming cut 3 bases from V and 3 bases from J; bases unmatched to any gene: 4. The CDR3 runs to 15 residues. From germline, CDR1 is SGHTS and CDR2 YDEGEE. CDR3 DNA sequence: TGTGCCAGCAGCTCGGACAGGGAGGACACCGGGGAGCTGTTTTTT. Its translation: CASSSDREDTGELFF. Full variable domain (outside the CDR3, taken from reference TRBV5-8 and TRBJ2-2): EAGVTQSPTHLIKTRGQQATLRCSPISGHTSVYWYQQALGLGLQFLLWYDEGEERNRGNFPPRFSGRQFPNYSSELNVNALELEDSALYLCASSSDREDTGELFFGEGSRLTVL.

This chain joins TRBV6-5 and TRBJ2-3, with TRBD1 as a possible D gene (6 bases). Germline assignment: CDR1 MNHEY and CDR2 SVGAGI. V lost 2 bases to trimming and J lost 3 bases, with 12 bases between them. This CDR3 is 15 amino acids long. In nucleotides, the CDR3 is TGTGCCAGCAGTTACGGACAGTATAGTACAGATACGCAGTATTTT. Translating gives CASSYGQYSTDTQYF.

This chain uses TRBV10-1 with TRBJ2-1; D gene unclear. Germline V gives CDR1 WNHNN, CDR2 SYGVQD (reference sequence). V was trimmed by 0 bases and J by 9 bases, leaving 12 bases between them. The CDR3 is made up of 14 amino acids. The CDR3 bases are TGCGCCAGCAGTGAGTCGGGAAGGGCTGCTGAGCAGTTCTTC. Translation: CASSESGRAAEQFF.

Written as DNA, the CDR3 is TGCGCCAGCAGCCAAGATTTTGTCCCCTACAATGAGCAGTTCTTC. Its protein is CASSQDFVPYNEQFF. V gene TRBV4-1 combines with J gene TRBJ2-1; unclear D gene. With 0 bases removed from V and 2 bases from J, the gap between germline ends came to 8 bases. The germline V gene has CDR1 MGHRA and CDR2 YSYEKL. This CDR3 comprises 15 residues.

V and J are TRBV7-8 and TRBJ2-3, with D possibly matching TRBD1 (6 bases). This CDR3 spans 14 amino acids. CDR1 and CDR2 (germline): SGHVS, FQNEAQ. V was pared by 4 bases and J by 0 bases, with 8 bases between. CDR3 sequence: CASSWTASTDTQYF. The CDR3 bases are TGTGCCAGCAGCTGGACAGCTAGCACAGATACGCAGTATTTT.

The CDR3 DNA reads as TGTGCCAGCAGCGGATGGGACAGGCGAGAGAATGGCTACACCTTC. The encoded protein is CASSGWDRRENGYTF. The chain couples TRBV5-8 to TRBJ1-2; 8 bases agree with TRBD1. The CDR3 spans 15 residues. Germline V gives CDR1 SGHTS, CDR2 YDEGEE. The V and J ends lost 4 bases and 6 bases, in that order; junction bases with no gene match: 11.

The chain links TRBV19 to TRBJ2-5; 8 bases are shared with TRBD2. Trimming took 2 bases from V and 2 from J; bases not matched to a gene: 4. Germline V gives CDR1 LNHDA, CDR2 SQIVND (reference sequence). There are 15 residues in the CDR3. The CDR3 region has the DNA TGTGCCAGTAGTATATGGAGCGGGAGTCAAGAGACCCAGTACTTC. Translated: CASSIWSGSQETQYF.

The chain employs TRBV10-3 and TRBJ1-1; perhaps TRBD1 as D (5 bases). The CDR3 totals 13 residues. Germline CDR1 ENHRY, CDR2 SYGVKD. V was clipped by 10 bases and J by 4 bases, with 16 bases between them. The CDR3 bases are TGTGCCACCCGGGGGGATTTTAGCACTGAAGCTTTCTTT. Its translation: CATRGDFSTEAFF.

The chain has TRBV4-2 and TRBJ2-7, with TRBD2 identical over 15 bases. This CDR3 has 16 amino acids. The trim removed 1 base at V and 4 bases at J, leaving 2 bases unmatched. CDR1 and CDR2 (germline): LGHNA, YNFKEQ. CDR3 region: CASSQGGLAGGYEQYF. CDR3 coding DNA: TGTGCCAGCAGCCAAGGGGGACTAGCGGGAGGATACGAGCAGTACTTC.